This T cell receptor (beta chain) was recorded in a study of cytomegalovirus exposure and HLA in healthy donors. From germline, CDR1 is SNHLY and CDR2 FYNNEI. The length of the CDR3 is 15 residues. The J segment lost 5 bases and the V segment lost 9 bases, leaving 12 bases of the junction unmatched. 13 Jbeta primers and 60 Vbeta primers were used for the PCR. Sequenced by immunoSEQ multiplex PCR; TCRdb stores in-frame clones only, minus some. Of around 160,000 clones in the sample, around 79% were seen once. The material sequenced was PBMCs. The V and J genes are TRBV2 and TRBJ2-1, with TRBD2 matching 8 bases. This receptor was identified in a middle-aged woman in good health and CMV-seropositive. DNA of the CDR3: TGTGCCAGAACACCCGGGACTAGATCCCACAATGAGCAGTTCTTC. It is translated as CARTPGTRSHNEQFF.